The sequence of this T cell receptor (beta chain) was determined in a study of blood T cell repertoires in COVID-19. Across the study: PBMCs, B-cell-depleted T cells, or T cells were the source of the cDNA or gDNA that made up the material.

This CDR3 has 14 amino acids. Trimming took 4 bases from V and 7 from J, leaving 14 bases between them. Germline V gives CDR1 SGDLS, CDR2 YYNGEE. A Seattle source enrolled patients during active infection and followed them longitudinally. The authors' processing: Estimated nucleated cell counts came from reference gene primer amplification. TCRdb keeps only in-frame clones here, not all; method: immunoSEQ multiplex PCR. V and J calls and clone size come straight from that table; D and trimming were deduced from the DNA. The table includes about 240,000 clones, roughly 85% detected once. Sequencing was carried out using peripheral blood. This TCR was recovered from a man aged 50 or older with COVID-19, enrolled during active disease. The chain links TRBV9 to TRBJ2-2, with no clear D. The CDR3 here is CASSPYQVNGELFF. CDR3 in DNA: TGTGCCAGCAGCCCCTATCAAGTAAACGGGGAGCTGTTTTTT.